The next 9 T cell receptor beta chains were all read from a single sample in a study of technical replicates of blood from a few donors. Clones were sequenced by immunoSEQ multiplex PCR, and TCRdb holds only the in-frame ones, with some missing. The table records about 13,000 clones, 65% to 90% of them present only once. Sequences were obtained from PBMCs. The receptors derive from a human donor in good health.

This clone was counted a single time. The V gene is TRBV7-3, the J gene TRBJ2-2, with TRBD2 matching 12 bases. V was clipped by 5 bases and J by 0 bases; unmatched bases: 4. Per the germline V gene, CDR1 is SGHTA and CDR2 is FQGTGA. The CDR3 runs to 17 residues. The chain's CDR3 is CASSPRTSGANTGELFF. CDR3 nucleotides: TGTGCCAGCAGCCCACGGACTAGCGGGGCGAACACCGGGGAGCTGTTTTTT.

The genes are TRBV5-1 and TRBJ1-4; 12 nucleotides match TRBD1. Unmatched junction bases numbered 8, after V lost 4 bases and J lost 7 bases. The CDR3 spans 16 residues. Germline V CDR1 and CDR2: SGHRS, YFSETQ. The CDR3 here is CASSQGTGGMIEKLFF. CDR3 coding DNA: TGCGCCAGCAGCCAAGGGACAGGGGGCATGATTGAAAAACTGTTTTTT.

This clone appeared a single time. This chain connects TRBV9 to TRBJ2-5; 14 bases align to TRBD2. CDR1 is SGDLS and CDR2 is YYNGEE in the germline V gene. The J segment lost 4 bases and the V segment lost 4 bases, leaving 3 bases of the junction unmatched. The CDR3 is 15 residues long. The CDR3 DNA sequence: TGTGCCAGCAGCCTCGGACTAGCGGGAGGAGAGACCCAGTACTTC. This codes for CASSLGLAGGETQYF.

The chain joins TRBV2 to TRBJ1-3, with D perhaps TRBD1 (5 bases). The V gene lost 7 bases and the J gene lost 7 bases, with 11 bases spanning the gap. CDR3 length equals 12 residues. Germline V lookup: CDR1 SNHLY, CDR2 FYNNEI. The CDR3 protein is CASNPGFNTIYF. The CDR3, as DNA: TGTGCCAGCAATCCAGGGTTTAACACCATATATTTT.

This clone was detected a few times. V gene TRBV19 combines with J gene TRBJ2-3; 8 positions agree with TRBD1. This CDR3 is built from 15 residues. Germline-derived CDR1 and CDR2 are LNHDA and SQIVND (reference sequence). With V trimmed by 6 bases and J by 6 bases, 11 bases remained unmatched. The CDR3 DNA reads as TGTGCCAGTAGGACCGACAGGGGAAGTGGGGATACGCAGTATTTT. Amino acid sequence: CASRTDRGSGDTQYF. Based on the CDR3 plus reference TRBV19 and TRBJ2-3, the full variable domain is DGGITQSPKYLFRKEGQNVTLSCEQNLNHDAMYWYRQDPGQGLRLIYYSQIVNDFQKGDIAEGYSVSREKKESFPLTVTSAQKNPTAFYLCASRTDRGSGDTQYFGPGTRLTVL.

This rearrangement joins TRBV5-1 to TRBJ2-7, with D possibly being TRBD1 (8 bases). Per the germline V gene, CDR1 is SGHRS and CDR2 is YFSETQ. V gave up 5 bases and J gave up 5 bases, with 17 bases separating them. CDR3 length: 14 amino acids. The CDR3 protein is CASRGGQGGDEQYF. In nucleotides, the CDR3 is TGCGCCAGCAGGGGAGGACAGGGAGGGGACGAGCAGTACTTC.

The J gene is TRBJ1-2, the V gene TRBV27, with no clear D. Germline values: CDR1 MNHEY, CDR2 SMNVEV (reference sequence). Trimming removed 6 bases from V and 1 base from J, with 9 bases in between. The length of the CDR3 is 13 residues. The CDR3 DNA reads as TGTGCCAGCAGCTCCCAGATTAACTATGGCTACACCTTC. It encodes CASSSQINYGYTF.

The CDR3 DNA sequence: TGTGCCAGCAGTCAAATGGGGGGAAGGCAAGAGACCCAGTACTTC. Its translation is CASSQMGGRQETQYF. The V gene is TRBV7-3, the J gene TRBJ2-5; D is perhaps TRBD2 (6 bases). Germline loops: CDR1 SGHTA, CDR2 FQGTGA. CDR3 length equals 15 residues. The ends were cut back, 6 bases at V and 2 bases at J, with 16 bases in the middle.

The chain has TRBV4-2 and TRBJ2-2; D perhaps matches TRBD1 (6 bases). CDR1 and CDR2 from the germline V gene are LGHNA and YNFKEQ. The CDR3 length is 14 residues. The ends were cut back, 1 base at V and 4 bases at J, with 7 bases in the middle. The CDR3 loop reads CASSQGGGTGELFF. CDR3 coding DNA: TGTGCCAGCAGCCAAGGAGGGGGCACCGGGGAGCTGTTTTTT.